This T cell receptor (beta chain) was recovered during a study of low-dose radiotherapy and immunotherapy resistance in tumors. V was pared by 4 bases and J by 1 base, with 15 bases between. CDR3 length: 16 residues. Germline CDR1 LGHNA, CDR2 YNFKEQ. Time point reported: after trial treatment. Indicated treatment: LDRT plus nivolumab, ipilimumab, low-dose cyclophosphamide and aspirin (RACIN trial). Patients who could take part had advanced solid tumors with no tumor-infiltrating lymphocytes. Alpha and beta chains were covered, as first-strand cDNA relied on TRAV- and TRBV-specific primers. PCR amplification of the TCRs was performed with Phusion for 15 to 25 PCR cycles, and it relied on a constant-region primer together with a V-primer adapter. TCRdb reprocessed the reads with MiXCR, giving one entry per CDR3 protein. The sample has more than 90,000 distinct CDR3 sequences; around 21% are singletons.

Many counts were recorded for this clonotype. The chain uses TRBV4-2 and TRBJ2-3; D is perhaps TRBD1 or TRBD2 (5 bases each). This TCR came from a male donor with prostate cancer. The specimen was PBMCs, collected after low-dose radiotherapy plus immunotherapy. The CDR3 is CASSPRRLGGTDTQYF. CDR3 DNA: TGTGCCAGCAGCCCCCGTAGGTTGGGGGGCACAGATACGCAGTATTTT.